The 2 T cell receptor beta chains below come from one sample, sequenced in a study of OX40 agonist ivuxolimab in advanced cancers. Repertoires were generated with immunoSEQ multiplex PCR, while TCRdb's copy carries only in-frame clones and drops some. The data show 60,000 to 65,000 clones, approximately 84% seen once. The material was CD4+ or CD8+ T cells sorted from blood, obtained in a trial of the OX40 agonist ivuxolimab. These receptor sequences come from an adult with an advanced solid tumor such as melanoma, head and neck, liver or kidney cancer.

The V and J genes are TRBV11-3 and TRBJ1-1, with D possibly TRBD1 on 6 matching bases. Germline V gene data show CDR1 as SGHNT and CDR2 as YENEEA. Trimming removed 2 bases at V and 3 bases at J, with 13 bases between. The CDR3 is 15 amino acids. CDR3 nucleotides: TGTGCCAGCAGCTTATATGGGGGCGCGGACACTGAAGCTTTCTTT. It codes for CASSLYGGADTEAFF.

The gene calls are TRBV6-5 and TRBJ2-5; TRBD2 agrees at 11 bases. J was trimmed by 5 bases and V by 5 bases; bases with no gene match: 7. The CDR3 covers 15 residues. Germline CDR1 is MNHEY and CDR2 is SVGAGI. The DNA of the CDR3 is TGTGCCAGCAGTCTAGCGGGAGGCTATATGGAGACCCAGTACTTC. This sequence encodes CASSLAGGYMETQYF.